Here is one T cell receptor (beta chain) with its context. Antigen unknown. Library construction involved attaching unique molecular identifiers to individual cDNA molecules, which allowed quantitative, reproducible TCR counting. TCRdb reprocessed the RACE reads via MiXCR and lists one record per CDR3 protein. The sample lists 70,000 to 85,000 distinct CDR3 sequences, over 8.5% occurring once. These data come from a study of human T cells and chemical hapten exposure. Noted time point: healthy volunteer bleed at 6 weeks. Extraction of total RNA was performed on unfractionated whole blood. V was pared by 3 bases and J by 9 bases, with 6 bases between. CDR1 is SGHTA, CDR2 FQGNSA, per germline. This CDR3 has 11 residues. Study-level findings and limits: No change in TCRs above 1 in 1000 frequency was produced by DPC sensitization.

The receptor was derived from a male donor in good health. Some clones in this sample may be carry-over from other donors' samples. The chain recombines TRBV7-2 with TRBJ2-1; D may be TRBD2 (5 bases). The specimen sequenced was whole blood. CDR3 nucleotide sequence: TGTGCCAGCAGCTTGGGAGTTGAGCAGTTCTTC. As protein: CASSLGVEQFF.